The 11 T cell receptor beta chains reported below all come from one sample, sequenced in a study of cytomegalovirus exposure and HLA in healthy donors. TCRdb's table, derived via immunoSEQ multiplex PCR, lists solely in-frame clones and lacks some. The data show 150,000 or so clones, 85% seen once. Sequenced sample: PBMCs. Receptors were obtained from a man in his thirties or forties in good health and CMV-seropositive.

The chain has TRBV7-6 and TRBJ2-7; 8 bases are a match to TRBD2. CDR1 is SGHVS and CDR2 is FNYEAQ in the germline V gene. V was clipped by 1 base and J by 4 bases; unmatched bases: 12. This CDR3 contains 17 residues. CDR3 nucleotides: TGTGCCAGCAGCTTAGAGAATAGCGGGGCGGACAAGTACGAGCAGTACTTC. As protein: CASSLENSGADKYEQYF.

V usage is TRBV18 and J usage is TRBJ2-1; 12 bases are shared with TRBD2. The length of the CDR3 is 15 residues. Germline CDR1 and CDR2: KGHSH and LQKENI. V shed 4 bases, J shed 11 bases, and the junction held 9 bases outside the gene matches. The CDR3 protein is CASSLPGLAGSKQFF. DNA of the CDR3: TGTGCCAGCTCACTCCCGGGACTAGCGGGCTCCAAGCAGTTCTTC. Together with reference TRBV18 and TRBJ2-1, the CDR3 gives the full variable domain: NAGVMQNPRHLVRRRGQEARLRCSPMKGHSHVYWYRQLPEEGLKFMVYLQKENIIDESGMPKERFSAEFPKEGPSILRIQQVVRGDSAAYFCASSLPGLAGSKQFFGPGTRLTVL.

This clone showed up many times. The chain has TRBV7-2 and TRBJ2-7; 10 bases map to TRBD1. V trimming: 7 bases; J trimming: 6 bases; junction bases outside the gene matches: 6. This CDR3 contains 13 residues. The V gene's germline CDR1 is SGHTA and CDR2 FQGNSA. The CDR3 region has the DNA TGTGCCAGCACCGACAGGGGGCAGGGCGAGCAGTACTTC. As protein: CASTDRGQGEQYF.

This clone was found once. J is TRBJ2-1 and V is TRBV15, with D perhaps TRBD1 (5 bases). Germline V gene data show CDR1 as LNHNV and CDR2 as YYDKDF (reference sequence). The ends were cut back, 5 bases at V and 7 bases at J, with 9 bases in the middle. This CDR3 region has 12 residues. The CDR3 DNA reads as TGTGCCACCAGCGGGGCAGGGAATGAGCAGTTCTTC. The encoded protein is CATSGAGNEQFF.

This chain connects TRBV5-4 to TRBJ1-3, with TRBD1 as a possible D gene (6 bases). In germline, CDR1 is SGHNT, CDR2 YYREEE (reference sequence). V was shortened by 4 bases and J by 0 bases, with 14 bases between the two germline ends. The CDR3 sequence is 16 residues long. CDR3 in amino acids: CASSPPGDTSGNTIYF. As DNA, the CDR3 is TGTGCCAGCAGCCCCCCCGGGGACACCTCTGGAAACACCATATATTTT.

The chain couples TRBV5-1 to TRBJ2-6; D unresolved. This CDR3 comprises 14 residues. Germline V CDR1 and CDR2: SGHRS, YFSETQ. Trimming stripped 4 bases from V and 1 base from J, with 6 bases between. CDR3 loop: CASSLDSGANVLTF. The CDR3 region has the DNA TGCGCCAGCAGCCTAGATTCTGGGGCCAACGTCCTGACTTTC. Based on the CDR3 plus reference TRBV5-1 and TRBJ2-6, the full variable domain is KAGVTQTPRYLIKTRGQQVTLSCSPISGHRSVSWYQQTPGQGLQFLFEYFSETQRNKGNFPGRFSGRQFSNSRSEMNVSTLELGDSALYLCASSLDSGANVLTFGAGSRLTVL.

The CDR3, as DNA: TGTGCCAGCAGCTTACCCAAGGAGCTAGCGGGCACAGATACGCAGTATTTT. This encodes CASSLPKELAGTDTQYF. This sequence joins TRBV7-9 and TRBJ2-3; 7 bases match TRBD2. The CDR3 is 17 amino acids. From germline, CDR1 is SEHNR and CDR2 FQNEAQ (reference sequence). J was trimmed by 1 base and V by 2 bases; bases with no gene match: 9.

The rearrangement joins TRBV5-8 to TRBJ1-2, with a weak D call TRBD1 (5 bases). CDR1 is SGHTS, CDR2 YDEGEE, per germline. The CDR3 covers 15 residues. Deletions cut 4 bases from V and 3 bases from J, with 16 bases between. The CDR3 DNA is TGTGCCAGCAGCCGGCGGGGGTTCAAGGACTATGGCTACACCTTC. Its protein product is CASSRRGFKDYGYTF.

The chain uses TRBV27 and TRBJ1-1; no clear D gene. With 6 bases removed from V and 1 base from J, the gap between germline ends came to 15 bases. Germline V CDR1 and CDR2: MNHEY, SMNVEV (reference sequence). The CDR3 contains 15 residues. For the CDR3, the DNA is TGTGCCAGCAGCCGAAGACGGGAAAAGAACACTGAAGCTTTCTTT. Its translation is CASSRRREKNTEAFF.

V gene TRBV5-1 combines with J gene TRBJ1-2, with TRBD1 matching 8 bases. V shed 0 bases and J 3 bases; nucleotides not matched to a gene: 4. The CDR3 is made up of 15 amino acids. Germline V gene lookup returns CDR1 SGHRS and CDR2 YFSETQ. The CDR3 nucleotides are TGCGCCAGCAGCTTGGAGACAGGGGCCGACTATGGCTACACCTTC. This translates into CASSLETGADYGYTF.

This chain uses TRBV19 with TRBJ1-6; no definite D call. The V end was cut by 7 bases, the J end by 7 bases, with 11 bases between. The CDR3 length is 13 residues. CDR1 is LNHDA and CDR2 is SQIVND in the germline V gene (reference sequence). The CDR3 DNA reads as TGTGCCAGTACCCCTGGAGGGAATTCACCCCTCCACTTT. Translation: CASTPGGNSPLHF.